This T cell receptor beta chain was captured in a study of Ad26.COV2.S vaccination and SARS-CoV-2 variants. This clone has only one observation. Stated treatment: 15 to 20 received Ad26.COV2.S at low or high dose, single or two shots; 5 received placebo; per-sample allocation not given. Sampling took place 63 days after the first vaccine or placebo injection. This table comes from immunoSEQ multiplex PCR, and its TCRdb copy is limited to in-frame clones, with some not included. The table records about 420,000 clones, 88% of them present only once. This specimen was peripheral blood, taken in a trial of Ad26.COV2.S vaccine versus placebo. The receptor was isolated from a person between 18 and 65 years old who received the Ad26.COV2.S COVID-19 vaccine or a placebo.

Here the CDR3 DNA reads TGTGCCAGCAGCCCGACAGGGTCCTACGAGCAGTACTTC. Protein sequence: CASSPTGSYEQYF. This sequence joins TRBV7-3 and TRBJ2-7, with 7 positions matching TRBD1. The CDR3 loop spans 13 amino acids. V trimming: 5 bases; J trimming: 1 base; junction bases outside the gene matches: 2. CDR1 and CDR2 (germline): SGHTA, FQGTGA.